A single sample gave rise to the 9 T cell receptor beta chains below, sequenced in a study of blood T cell repertoires in COVID-19. Method: immunoSEQ multiplex PCR; TCRdb's copy keeps in-frame clones and lacks some. Seen here are about 120,000 clones, 70% to 85% observed once, and the top ten hold approximately 4.9%. The source material was peripheral blood. These receptors were taken from a woman aged 70 to 79 with acute or convalescent COVID-19.

The chain employs TRBV11-3 and TRBJ2-2; D is uncertain. The V gene's germline CDR1 is SGHNT and CDR2 YENEEA. V was cut by 0 bases and J by 6 bases, with 17 bases left in between. This CDR3 has 17 amino acids. The CDR3 bases are TGTGCCAGCAGCTTAGAGAGGCCTCACCTCCTTCCCGGGGAGCTGTTTTTT. Translation gives CASSLERPHLLPGELFF.

The V and J genes are TRBV4-3 and TRBJ2-7; D is possibly TRBD2 (6 bases). CDR3 length: 14 amino acids. V lost 0 bases to trimming and J lost 6 bases, with 12 bases between them. Germline V lookup: CDR1 LGHNA, CDR2 YSLEER. The CDR3 DNA reads as TGCGCCAGCAGCCAAGATACCTCGGGGGTCGAGCAGTACTTC. Protein product: CASSQDTSGVEQYF.

CDR3 region: CASSVLQYNGYTF. DNA of the CDR3: TGTGCCAGCAGTGTTCTACAGTACAATGGCTACACCTTC. V usage is TRBV2 and J usage is TRBJ1-2; D is undetermined. The CDR3 has 13 residues. The V and J ends lost 4 bases and 6 bases respectively, with 12 bases between them. Germline lookup yields CDR1 SNHLY and CDR2 FYNNEI. The whole variable domain, remainder taken from reference TRBV2 and TRBJ1-2, is EPEVTQTPSHQVTQMGQEVILRCVPISNHLYFYWYRQILGQKVEFLVSFYNNEISEKSEIFDDQFSVERPDGSNFTLKIRSTKLEDSAMYFCASSVLQYNGYTFGSGTRLTVV.

This sequence joins TRBV27 and TRBJ1-5; maybe TRBD1 (5 bases). This CDR3 comprises 16 residues. From germline, CDR1 is MNHEY and CDR2 SMNVEV (reference sequence). V was pared by 4 bases and J by 5 bases, with 18 bases between. The CDR3 DNA reads as TGTGCCAGCAGTTCGAGGACCCCGTGGGGGGATCAGCCCCAGCATTTT. This translates into CASSSRTPWGDQPQHF.

Written as DNA, the CDR3 is TGTGCCAGCTCAACCGGGACAGGGGATCAGCCCCAGCATTTT. It translates to CASSTGTGDQPQHF. The chain is built from TRBV18 and TRBJ1-5; 10 bases map to TRBD1. The junction had 3 bases not matched to a gene; V was cut back by 5 bases and J by 5 bases. Germline V gene sequence: CDR1 KGHSH, CDR2 LQKENI. This CDR3 is built from 14 residues. The variable domain in full, with the rest retrieved from reference TRBV18 and TRBJ1-5, is NAGVMQNPRHLVRRRGQEARLRCSPMKGHSHVYWYRQLPEEGLKFMVYLQKENIIDESGMPKERFSAEFPKEGPSILRIQQVVRGDSAAYFCASSTGTGDQPQHFGDGTRLSIL.

The rearrangement links TRBV4-3 to TRBJ1-5, with D perhaps TRBD1 (6 bases). Germline assignment: CDR1 LGHNA and CDR2 YSLEER. The CDR3 runs 13 residues. The V and J ends lost 4 bases and 8 bases respectively, with 12 bases between them. CDR3: CASSLSQGEPQHF. The DNA for the CDR3 is TGCGCCAGCAGCCTGTCACAGGGCGAGCCCCAGCATTTT.

This chain joins TRBV6-2 or TRBV6-3 and TRBJ1-1; 10 positions match TRBD1. Germline V gene sequence: CDR1 MNHEY, CDR2 SVGEGT. V shed 4 bases and J 2 bases; nucleotides not matched to a gene: 7. This CDR3 is built from 16 residues. In DNA, the CDR3 is TGTGCCAGCAGTTTGATCCGGGACAGGGGTAACACTGAAGCTTTCTTT. Translation gives CASSLIRDRGNTEAFF.

The chain carries TRBV9 and TRBJ2-3; 12 bases align to TRBD2. The J segment lost 2 bases and the V segment lost 8 bases, leaving 12 bases of the junction unmatched. Germline V CDR1 and CDR2: SGDLS, YYNGEE. This CDR3 is 17 amino acids long. CDR3 amino acids: CASTLAGGHQVTDTQYF. The CDR3 coding sequence is TGTGCCAGTACACTAGCGGGGGGACACCAGGTCACAGATACGCAGTATTTT.

V and J are TRBV11-2 and TRBJ2-2; maybe TRBD1 (5 bases). Germline loops: CDR1 SGHAT, CDR2 FQNNGV. This CDR3 comprises 16 residues. V was pared by 4 bases and J by 0 bases, with 12 bases between. CDR3 protein: CASSSIGATNTGELFF. CDR3 in DNA: TGTGCCAGCAGCTCCATTGGGGCTACGAACACCGGGGAGCTGTTTTTT.